These 22 T cell receptor beta chains share one sample of origin, sequenced in a study of T-cell reconstitution after alpha-beta-depleted transplantation in children. Using unique molecular identifiers, the investigators prepared the TCRbeta library. MiXCR was run by TCRdb on the PCR reads, yielding one entry per CDR3 protein. Of roughly 160,000 distinct CDR3 sequences listed, 8.5% to 14% are singletons. The material sequenced was PBMCs, taken before TCRalphabeta/CD19-depleted stem cell transplant. The receptors were gathered from a boy aged 2-9 years with acute myeloid leukemia, due to receive a stem cell transplant.

This clonotype has ten or more counts. The CDR3: CASSLDRDGYTF. As DNA, the CDR3 is TGCGCCAGCAGCTTGGACAGGGATGGCTACACCTTC. The chain carries TRBV5-1 and TRBJ1-2, with a possible D match to TRBD1 (6 bases). The V gene's germline CDR1 is SGHRS and CDR2 YFSETQ. The CDR3 contains 12 residues. V lost 0 bases to trimming and J lost 6 bases, with 6 bases between them.

Ten or more counts support this clonotype. The V call is TRBV20-1, the J call TRBJ1-4; D not resolved. The germline V gene encodes CDR1 DFQATT and CDR2 SNEGSKA (reference sequence). This CDR3 spans 14 amino acids. Trimming cost V 4 bases and J 6 bases, with 15 bases left between them. CDR3 sequence reads: CSATGPREYEKLFF. The DNA of the CDR3 is TGCAGTGCTACCGGACCCCGCGAGTATGAAAAACTGTTTTTT.

This clonotype was seen at least ten times. The chain carries TRBV28 and TRBJ2-1; no clear D. Germline CDR1 reads MDHEN; CDR2 reads SYDVKM. The CDR3 loop spans 12 amino acids. Trimming shortened V by 7 bases and J by 3 bases, and 7 bases separated the two germline ends. CDR3 loop: CASMTLYNEQFF. CDR3 coding DNA: TGTGCCAGCATGACTCTCTACAATGAGCAGTTCTTC.

In its sample, this clonotype was seen many times. The chain combines TRBV4-1 with TRBJ1-4, with D tentatively TRBD1 (5 bases). CDR3 length: 14 residues. V was cut by 3 bases and J by 2 bases, with 7 bases left in between. Germline V gene sequence: CDR1 MGHRA, CDR2 YSYEKL. The CDR3 region is CASSQAGTNEKLFF. CDR3 nucleotide sequence: TGCGCCAGCAGCCAGGCAGGGACTAATGAAAAACTGTTTTTT.

At least ten counts were recorded for this clonotype. The V and J genes are TRBV5-1 and TRBJ2-7, with 8 bases identical to TRBD1. Germline values: CDR1 SGHRS, CDR2 YFSETQ. The CDR3 consists of 14 residues. The trim removed 5 bases at V and 4 bases at J, leaving 8 bases unmatched. The DNA of the CDR3 is TGCGCCAGCAGTAAAGGACAGGGAGAGTACGAGCAGTACTTC. Protein sequence: CASSKGQGEYEQYF.

This clonotype occurred many times. The chain has TRBV27 and TRBJ2-7, with no clear D. V lost 5 bases and J 1 base, leaving 9 bases between the germline ends. CDR1 and CDR2 from the germline V gene are MNHEY and SMNVEV (reference sequence). The CDR3 extends over 13 amino acids. The CDR3 loop reads CASSRPASYEQYF. The CDR3 nucleotides are TGTGCCAGCAGTCGCCCGGCGTCCTACGAGCAGTACTTC.

This clonotype was found a few times. This chain links TRBV7-6 with TRBJ2-3, with D perhaps being TRBD1 or TRBD2 (6 bases each). Germline CDR1 reads SGHVS; CDR2 reads FNYEAQ. Trimming shortened V by 6 bases and J by 2 bases, and 33 bases separated the two germline ends. The CDR3 runs 21 residues. In nucleotides, the CDR3 is TGTGCCAGCAGATCCGGGGGCGGGACCCCTCTACATCCAGCGAACACAGATACGCAGTATTTT. Protein: CASRSGGGTPLHPANTDTQYF.

This clonotype was recorded many times. The rearrangement uses TRBV5-1 and TRBJ1-6, with a weak D call TRBD1 (5 bases). Trimming left V 0 bases short and J 0 bases short, with 13 bases between. The CDR3 length is 18 residues. CDR1 and CDR2 from the germline V gene are SGHRS and YFSETQ. The CDR3: CASSLAGKRGSYNSPLHF. For the CDR3, the DNA is TGCGCCAGCAGCTTGGCCGGGAAAAGGGGCTCCTATAATTCACCCCTCCACTTT.

At least ten counts were recorded for this clonotype. The chain has TRBV5-1 and TRBJ1-1; possibly TRBD1 for D (6 bases). The CDR3 has 18 residues. Germline values: CDR1 SGHRS, CDR2 YFSETQ. Trimming took off 4 bases at V and 1 base at J, with 23 bases between the two ends. The DNA for the CDR3 is TGCGCCAGCAGCAAGGGGCGGGGGCCGGGGGCTCAGAACACTGAAGCTTTCTTT. It codes for CASSKGRGPGAQNTEAFF.

This chain connects TRBV7-9 to TRBJ1-6; possibly TRBD1 for D (6 bases). This CDR3 spans 16 amino acids. The germline V gene has CDR1 SEHNR and CDR2 FQNEAQ (reference sequence). V lost 4 bases, J lost 8 bases, and 18 bases lay in between. CDR3 residues: CASSSDRIIKDSPLHF. The CDR3 DNA follows: TGTGCCAGCAGCTCGGACAGAATCATCAAGGATTCACCCCTCCACTTT.

This clonotype has at least ten counts. V is TRBV25-1 and J is TRBJ2-1; 7 nucleotides agree with TRBD1. J was trimmed by 4 bases and V by 6 bases; bases with no gene match: 6. Germline assignment: CDR1 MGHDK and CDR2 SYGVNS. The CDR3 consists of 14 residues. CDR3 loop: CASSQGGGYNEQFF. The DNA for the CDR3 is TGTGCCAGCAGCCAAGGGGGCGGGTACAATGAGCAGTTCTTC.

This clonotype was seen repeatedly, ten times or more. V usage is TRBV5-4 and J usage is TRBJ1-1; D may be TRBD1 (5 bases). Trimming removed 0 bases from V and 2 bases from J, with 14 bases in between. Looked up from germline, CDR1 is SGHNT and CDR2 is YYREEE (reference sequence). The CDR3 loop spans 16 amino acids. The CDR3 here is CASSLVGGRGNTEAFF. The CDR3 DNA reads TGTGCCAGCAGCTTGGTCGGTGGGAGGGGTAACACTGAAGCTTTCTTT.

V is TRBV30 and J is TRBJ1-1, with a tentative D call TRBD1 (5 bases). Germline CDR1 GTSNPN, CDR2 SVGIG (reference sequence). The CDR3 has 15 amino acids. V was shortened by 3 bases and J by 3 bases, with 17 bases between the two germline ends. The CDR3 sequence is CAWRSYGQTYTEAFF. In nucleotides, the CDR3 is TGTGCCTGGAGGAGCTACGGACAAACCTACACTGAAGCTTTCTTT.

This clonotype was seen ten or more times. This sequence joins TRBV5-1 and TRBJ2-7, with 10 bases identical to TRBD1. There are 14 residues in the CDR3. The germline gives CDR1 SGHRS, CDR2 YFSETQ. With 0 bases clipped from V and 6 bases from J, the junction kept 3 bases outside the gene matches. The CDR3 sequence is CASSLGDRGGEQYV. CDR3 nucleotides: TGCGCCAGCAGCTTGGGGGACAGGGGAGGCGAGCAGTACGTC.

This clonotype showed up many times. The chain uses TRBV10-3 and TRBJ1-6; D unclear. V was trimmed by 3 bases and J by 10 bases, leaving 13 bases between them. This CDR3 comprises 14 residues. In germline, CDR1 is ENHRY, CDR2 SYGVKD. In nucleotides, the CDR3 is TGTGCCATCAGTGAAAACATAAGGAGCTCACCCCTCCACTTT. Amino acids: CAISENIRSSPLHF.

A word on this clonotype: Given a much more abundant clone one base away, this may be a read error. The V and J genes are TRBV6-1 and TRBJ1-5; 9 bases are shared with TRBD1. The germline V gene encodes CDR1 MNHNS and CDR2 SASEGT. This CDR3 contains 17 residues. The CDR3: CASSPGTGIPSNHPQHF. The CDR3 DNA reads TGTGCCAGCAGCCCCGGGACAGGGATTCCGAGCAATCACCCCCAGCATTTT.

For this clonotype: A single base separates this from a much larger clone, so it may be a read error. V is TRBV20-1 and J is TRBJ1-4; the D gene is possibly TRBD1 (5 bases). CDR3 length equals 16 residues. Germline V CDR1 and CDR2: DFQATT, SNEGSKA (reference sequence). The CDR3 reads CSARLGRRATNEKPFF. The CDR3 nucleotides are TGCAGTGCTAGATTGGGGCGTAGAGCAACTAATGAAAAACCGTTTTTT.

This clonotype was seen many times. This rearrangement joins TRBV30 to TRBJ2-5; D ambiguous. Germline V gene sequence: CDR1 GTSNPN, CDR2 SVGIG (reference sequence). V shed 4 bases and J shed 5 bases, with 17 bases lying between them. The CDR3 totals 14 residues. The CDR3 loop is CAWNVGPRYETQYF. DNA of the CDR3: TGTGCCTGGAATGTCGGCCCTCGATACGAGACCCAGTACTTC. Using reference TRBV30 and TRBJ2-5 for the parts outside the CDR3, the full variable domain is SQTIHQWPATLVQPVGSPLSLECTVEGTSNPNLYWYRQAAGRGLQLLFYSVGIGQISSEVPQNLSASRPQDRQFILSSKKLLLSDSGFYLCAWNVGPRYETQYFGPGTRLLVL.

In this sample, this clonotype turned up many times. The chain employs TRBV12-3 or TRBV12-4 and TRBJ2-7; D may be TRBD1 or TRBD2 (5 bases each). Trimming cost V 3 bases and J 3 bases, with 12 bases left between them. The CDR3 consists of 14 residues. This chain's CDR3 is CASSLNGAGYEQYF. The CDR3 DNA sequence: TGTGCCAGCAGTTTGAATGGGGCGGGCTACGAGCAGTACTTC.

Ten or more counts support this clonotype. This chain joins TRBV3-1 and TRBJ1-5, with D uncertain. Trimming shortened V by 5 bases and J by 2 bases, and 19 bases separated the two germline ends. Looked up from germline, CDR1 is LGHDT and CDR2 is YNNKEL (reference sequence). This CDR3 has 17 amino acids. The CDR3 DNA is TGTGCCAGCAGCATTTACGGCTGGGCTATCTGCAATCAGCCCCAGCATTTT. It yields the protein CASSIYGWAICNQPQHF.

In this sample, this clonotype turned up a few times. The rearrangement links TRBV30 to TRBJ1-5; D is undetermined. Germline CDR1 GTSNPN, CDR2 SVGIG (reference sequence). The CDR3 totals 13 residues. The V end lost 1 base, the J end lost 0 bases, and 4 bases lay between the germline ends. CDR3 sequence reads: CAWSEDSNQPQHF. The CDR3 nucleotides are TGTGCCTGGAGTGAGGATAGCAATCAGCCCCAGCATTTT.

This clonotype was observed at least ten times. The V gene is TRBV10-1, the J gene TRBJ2-7, with unresolved D. V lost 8 bases and J lost 5, with 16 bases in between. CDR1 and CDR2 from the germline V gene are WNHNN and SYGVQD (reference sequence). CDR3 length equals 13 residues. The CDR3 coding sequence is TGCGCCAGCCCTTTAGATTGGGCAGACGAGCAGTACTTC. It specifies CASPLDWADEQYF.